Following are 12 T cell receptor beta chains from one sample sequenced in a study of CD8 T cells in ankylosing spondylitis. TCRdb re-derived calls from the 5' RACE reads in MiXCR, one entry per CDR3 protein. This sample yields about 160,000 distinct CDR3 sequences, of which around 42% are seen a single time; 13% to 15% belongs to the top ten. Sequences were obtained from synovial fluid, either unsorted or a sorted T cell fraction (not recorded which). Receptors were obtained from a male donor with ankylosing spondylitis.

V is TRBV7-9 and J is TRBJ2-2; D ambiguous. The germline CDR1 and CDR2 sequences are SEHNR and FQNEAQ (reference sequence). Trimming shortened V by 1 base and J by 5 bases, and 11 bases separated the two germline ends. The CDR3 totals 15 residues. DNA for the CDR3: TGTGCCAGCAGCTTAGTATACAGTAGAACCGGGGAGCTGTTTTTT. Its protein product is CASSLVYSRTGELFF.

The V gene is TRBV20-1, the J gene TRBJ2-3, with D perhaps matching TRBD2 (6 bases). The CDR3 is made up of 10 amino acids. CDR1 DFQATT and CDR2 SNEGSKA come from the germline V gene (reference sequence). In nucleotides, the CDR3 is TGCAGGGGGGGAGAGGCTACGCAGTATTTT. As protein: CRGGEATQYF.

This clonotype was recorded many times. In nucleotides, the CDR3 is TGTGCCAGCAGTCCCGGGACAGGGGGCGCCGACGAGCAGTACTTC. It encodes CASSPGTGGADEQYF. The chain recombines TRBV6-2 or TRBV6-3 with TRBJ2-7; TRBD1 aligns across 12 bases. This CDR3 has 15 residues. Trimming at V came to 5 bases and at J to 5 bases, leaving 7 bases not matched to a gene. CDR1 and CDR2 from the germline V gene are MNHEY and SVGEGT.

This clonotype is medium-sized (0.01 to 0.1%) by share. The CDR3 is CASSLVVRGAETQYF. The CDR3 DNA reads TGTGCCAGCAGCTTAGTGGTACGGGGGGCAGAGACCCAGTACTTC. The J gene is TRBJ2-5, the V gene TRBV7-9; a possible D gene is TRBD2 (7 bases). V was shortened by 1 base and J by 4 bases, with 13 bases between the two germline ends. Germline V gene data show CDR1 as SEHNR and CDR2 as FQNEAQ (reference sequence). This CDR3 has 15 residues.

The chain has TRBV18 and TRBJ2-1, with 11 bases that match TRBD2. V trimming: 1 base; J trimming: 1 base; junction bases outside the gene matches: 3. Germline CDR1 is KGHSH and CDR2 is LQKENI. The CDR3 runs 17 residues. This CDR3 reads CASSPLTSGGSYNEQFF. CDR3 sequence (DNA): TGTGCCAGCTCACCACTCACTAGCGGGGGATCCTACAATGAGCAGTTCTTC. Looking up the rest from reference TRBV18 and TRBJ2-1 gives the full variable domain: NAGVMQNPRHLVRRRGQEARLRCSPMKGHSHVYWYRQLPEEGLKFMVYLQKENIIDESGMPKERFSAEFPKEGPSILRIQQVVRGDSAAYFCASSPLTSGGSYNEQFFGPGTRLTVL.

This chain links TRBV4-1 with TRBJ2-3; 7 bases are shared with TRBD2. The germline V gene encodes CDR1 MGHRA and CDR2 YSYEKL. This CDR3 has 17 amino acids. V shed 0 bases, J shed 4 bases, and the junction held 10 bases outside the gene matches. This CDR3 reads CASSQEGGRPAADTQYF. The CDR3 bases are TGCGCCAGCAGCCAAGAGGGAGGGAGGCCGGCCGCAGATACGCAGTATTTT.

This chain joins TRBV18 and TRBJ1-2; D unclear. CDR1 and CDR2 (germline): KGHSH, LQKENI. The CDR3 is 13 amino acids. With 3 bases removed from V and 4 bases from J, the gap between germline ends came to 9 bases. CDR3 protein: CASSPLWGYGYTF. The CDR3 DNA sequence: TGTGCCAGCTCACCCCTTTGGGGCTATGGCTACACCTTC.

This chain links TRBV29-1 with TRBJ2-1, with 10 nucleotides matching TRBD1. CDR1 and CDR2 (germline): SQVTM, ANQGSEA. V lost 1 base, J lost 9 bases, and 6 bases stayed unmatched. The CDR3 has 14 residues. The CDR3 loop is CSVEGGQGRVEQFF. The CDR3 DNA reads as TGCAGCGTTGAAGGGGGACAGGGGAGGGTTGAGCAGTTCTTC.

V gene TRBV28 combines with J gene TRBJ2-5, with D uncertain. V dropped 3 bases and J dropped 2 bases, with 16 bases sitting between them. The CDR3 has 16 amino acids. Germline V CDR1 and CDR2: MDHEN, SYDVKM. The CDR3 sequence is CASSFGPCLGQETQYF. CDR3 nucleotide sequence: TGTGCCAGCAGTTTCGGACCCTGCTTAGGACAAGAGACCCAGTACTTC. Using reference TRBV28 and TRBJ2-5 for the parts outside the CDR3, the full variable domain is DVKVTQSSRYLVKRTGEKVFLECVQDMDHENMFWYRQDPGLGLRLIYFSYDVKMKEKGDIPEGYSVSREKKERFSLILESASTNQTSMYLCASSFGPCLGQETQYFGPGTRLLVL.

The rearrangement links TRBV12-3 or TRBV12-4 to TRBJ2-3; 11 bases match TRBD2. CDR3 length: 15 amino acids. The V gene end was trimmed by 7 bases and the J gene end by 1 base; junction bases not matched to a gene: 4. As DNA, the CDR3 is TGTGCCAGCACCACACTAGCGGGAGGCACAGATACGCAGTATTTT. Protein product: CASTTLAGGTDTQYF.

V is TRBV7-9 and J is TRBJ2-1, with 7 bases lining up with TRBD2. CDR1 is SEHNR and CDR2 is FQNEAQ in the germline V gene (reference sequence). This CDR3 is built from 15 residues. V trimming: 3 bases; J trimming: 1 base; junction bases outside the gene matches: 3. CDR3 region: CASSLGEGSYNEQFF. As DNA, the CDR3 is TGTGCCAGCAGCTTGGGGGAGGGGTCCTACAATGAGCAGTTCTTC.

CDR3 residues: CASSLAPGGAPTPGELFF. The CDR3 coding sequence is TGTGCCAGCAGCTTAGCTCCCGGTGGGGCGCCGACCCCCGGGGAGCTGTTTTTT. This chain links TRBV7-8 with TRBJ2-2; D is perhaps TRBD1 (5 bases). CDR1 is SGHVS and CDR2 is FQNEAQ in the germline V gene. The V gene lost 0 bases and the J gene lost 6 bases, with 20 bases spanning the gap. The CDR3 totals 18 residues. The full variable domain, with the rest looked up from reference TRBV7-8 and TRBJ2-2, is GAGVSQSPRYKVAKRGQDVALRCDPISGHVSLFWYQQALGQGPEFLTYFQNEAQLDKSGLPSDRFFAERPEGSVSTLKIQRTQQEDSAVYLCASSLAPGGAPTPGELFFGEGSRLTVL.